This T cell receptor (beta chain) was captured by sequencing in a study of Graves' ophthalmopathy and Graves' hyperthyroidism. Study observations and caveats: A model built from 13 signatures distinguished ophthalmopathy from stable hyperthyroidism with roughly 90% sensitivity and about 77% specificity.

Trimming cost V 4 bases and J 0 bases, with 20 bases left between them. The V gene's germline CDR1 is SGHKS and CDR2 YYEKEE (reference sequence). The CDR3 consists of 19 residues. The table lists this clonotype with a few counts. What it binds is not known. The authors amplified TCR beta CDR3 regions, and they did so from RNA transcripts for repertoire sequencing. RT-PCR in the first round used HTBI primers; a second-round multiplex PCR followed. In TCRdb, the multiplex PCR reads were re-called with MiXCR into one record per CDR3 protein. The table has over a million distinct CDR3 sequences, roughly two fifths seen once.

This chain joins TRBV5-5 and TRBJ1-6; D is unresolved. The origin of this receptor is an adult man with Graves' hyperthyroidism. Specimen: peripheral blood or thyroid tissue (not recorded which). The CDR3 region is CASSERRAPGGSYNSPLHF. In DNA, the CDR3 is TGTGCCAGCAGCGAGAGGCGGGCGCCAGGAGGCTCCTATAATTCACCCCTCCACTTT.